These 10 T cell receptor beta chains share one sample of origin, sequenced in a study of T cells after yellow fever vaccination. Via MiXCR, TCRdb re-called the 5' RACE reads, giving one row per CDR3 protein. There are 300,000 to 400,000 distinct CDR3 sequences in the sample; about an eighth occur only once, and 3.2% lies in the top ten. Sequenced material: CD4+ T cells sorted from PBMCs, taken 15 days after the yellow fever booster vaccination. The source of these receptors is a man aged 18-30 years who received the YFV17D yellow fever vaccine.

This clonotype was seen only a few times. CDR3 residues: CSAKGGATGSTDTQYF. The CDR3 nucleotides are TGCAGTGCTAAGGGTGGGGCTACCGGAAGCACAGATACGCAGTATTTT. J is TRBJ2-3 and V is TRBV20-1; the D gene is possibly TRBD1 (5 bases). V lost 4 bases to trimming and J lost 0 bases, with 17 bases between them. The CDR3 is 16 amino acids. Per germline, CDR1 DFQATT and CDR2 SNEGSKA (reference sequence).

This rearrangement joins TRBV25-1 to TRBJ1-1; D is perhaps TRBD1 (5 bases). The germline V gene has CDR1 MGHDK and CDR2 SYGVNS. V lost 3 bases and J 10 bases, leaving 12 bases between the germline ends. The CDR3 runs 12 residues. The CDR3 loop is CASSDSVQGAFF. CDR3 DNA: TGTGCCAGCAGTGATTCCGTCCAGGGAGCTTTCTTT.

Here the CDR3 reads CSVLSDLNTEAFF. The CDR3, as DNA: TGCAGTGTCCTGTCCGACTTGAACACTGAAGCTTTCTTT. The rearrangement links TRBV20-1 to TRBJ1-1; D gene ambiguous. V was trimmed by 7 bases and J by 0 bases, leaving 12 bases between them. Germline CDR1 and CDR2: DFQATT and SNEGSKA (reference sequence). The CDR3 sequence is 13 residues long.

This clonotype was seen many times. The J gene is TRBJ2-7, the V gene TRBV5-1, with 8 positions matching TRBD1. With V trimmed by 0 bases and J by 3 bases, 2 bases remained unmatched. CDR3 length: 14 amino acids. From germline, CDR1 is SGHRS and CDR2 YFSETQ. CDR3 loop: CASSLGQGFYEQYV. CDR3 nucleotides: TGCGCCAGCAGCTTGGGACAGGGGTTCTACGAGCAGTACGTC.

The rearrangement uses TRBV18 and TRBJ2-7, with TRBD1 as a possible D gene (6 bases). V was cut by 3 bases and J by 0 bases, with 15 bases left in between. The CDR3 loop spans 16 amino acids. Germline V CDR1 and CDR2: KGHSH, LQKENI. CDR3 region: CASSPVTAGASYEQYF. In DNA, the CDR3 is TGTGCCAGCTCACCGGTCACGGCAGGGGCCTCCTACGAGCAGTACTTC.

The CDR3 DNA sequence: TGTGCCAGCAGCTTAGAAATTTGGGGGGACGACCACGAGCAGTACTTC. Protein product: CASSLEIWGDDHEQYF. V gene TRBV7-9 combines with J gene TRBJ2-7, with a weak D call TRBD2 (6 bases). Germline V CDR1 and CDR2: SEHNR, FQNEAQ (reference sequence). This CDR3 has 16 residues. V was pared by 1 base and J by 5 bases, with 18 bases between.

The chain couples TRBV6-6 to TRBJ2-1, with D hard to call. Between the trimmed V and J ends, which lost 10 bases and 0 bases, there was a span of 10 bases. The CDR3 is 13 amino acids. Germline V gene lookup returns CDR1 MNHNY and CDR2 SVGAGI (reference sequence). The CDR3 is CATGPSSYNEQFF. DNA for the CDR3: TGTGCCACCGGGCCTAGCTCCTACAATGAGCAGTTCTTC.

This clonotype was observed a handful of times. V and J are TRBV11-2 and TRBJ2-2; D is unclear. V lost 10 bases and J lost 2, with 8 bases in between. Germline CDR1 and CDR2: SGHAT and FQNNGV. There are 12 residues in the CDR3. DNA for the CDR3: TGTGCCACCTTTTTTAACACCGGGGAGCTGTTTTTT. It specifies CATFFNTGELFF.

The chain recombines TRBV4-3 with TRBJ1-2; D remains unclear. Trimming removed 3 bases at V and 7 bases at J, with 18 bases between. The CDR3 totals 15 residues. Germline CDR1 and CDR2: LGHNA and YSLEER. The CDR3: CASSHPGGSGSGYTF. The DNA of the CDR3 is TGCGCCAGCAGCCACCCGGGAGGTAGCGGATCTGGCTACACCTTC.

V is TRBV9 and J is TRBJ2-5, with D unresolved. Germline lookup yields CDR1 SGDLS and CDR2 YYNGEE. The CDR3 length is 14 residues. V lost 0 bases, J lost 1 base, and 7 bases lay in between. The CDR3 region is CASSVAASQETQYF. In DNA, the CDR3 is TGTGCCAGCAGCGTAGCGGCTAGCCAAGAGACCCAGTACTTC.